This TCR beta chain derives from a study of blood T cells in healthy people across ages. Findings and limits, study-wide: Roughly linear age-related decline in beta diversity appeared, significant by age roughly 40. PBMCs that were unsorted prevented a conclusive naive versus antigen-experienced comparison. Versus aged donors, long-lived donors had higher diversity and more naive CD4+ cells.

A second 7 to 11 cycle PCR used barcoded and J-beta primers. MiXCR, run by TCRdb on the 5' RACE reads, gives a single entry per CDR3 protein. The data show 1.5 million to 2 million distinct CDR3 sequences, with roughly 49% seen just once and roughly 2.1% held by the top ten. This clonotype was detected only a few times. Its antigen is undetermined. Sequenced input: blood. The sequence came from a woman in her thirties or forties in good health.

The CDR3 sequence: CASSLIGGANVLTF. Here the CDR3 DNA reads TGTGCCAGCAGCTTAATTGGGGGGGCCAACGTCCTGACTTTC. The rearrangement uses TRBV7-2 and TRBJ2-6; no clear D gene. The CDR3 is made up of 14 amino acids. Trimming left V 2 bases short and J 4 bases short, with 6 bases between. Per germline, CDR1 SGHTA and CDR2 FQGNSA.